A single sample is the source of the 22 T cell receptor beta chains below, sequenced in a study of regulatory T cells in long-lasting Graves disease. Specified time point: newly diagnosed GD, antithyroid drugs for less than 3 months. After RNA was extracted from PBMCs, the TCR library was made from it. Libraries of TCR beta came from iRepertoire HTBI primers plus Arm-PCR of CDR3 regions. TCRdb re-called the multiplex PCR reads with MiXCR, one entry per CDR3 protein. The sample lists about 620,000 distinct CDR3 sequences, less than 20% occurring once. In addition, the sample was reused for a study of T cells in Graves' hyperthyroidism and ophthalmopathy.

The starting material was peripheral blood mononuclear cells (PBMCs), obtained at new diagnosis, from a patient treated with antithyroid drugs. Receptors originate from a woman aged 30 to 39 with Graves disease.

This clonotype has a count of ten or more. CDR3 amino acids: CAWTRPRDDQPQHF. The CDR3 DNA is TGTGCCTGGACTAGGCCCCGGGACGATCAGCCCCAGCATTTT. The J gene is TRBJ1-5, the V gene TRBV30; perhaps TRBD1 as D (5 bases). The CDR3 totals 14 residues. With 4 bases removed from V and 5 bases from J, the gap between germline ends came to 15 bases. The germline V gene encodes CDR1 GTSNPN and CDR2 SVGIG (reference sequence).

The chain is built from TRBV20-1 and TRBJ2-7; TRBD2 agrees at 7 bases. The length of the CDR3 is 15 residues. CDR1 is DFQATT, CDR2 SNEGSKA, per germline (reference sequence). V shed 2 bases and J 9 bases; nucleotides not matched to a gene: 16. The chain's CDR3 is CSARTTGGGSGWQYF. CDR3 nucleotides: TGCAGTGCTAGAACAACAGGAGGCGGGAGTGGTTGGCAGTACTTC.

There are a few counts of this clonotype. V and J are TRBV30 and TRBJ2-2; D unresolved. V lost 0 bases and J 1 base, leaving 18 bases between the germline ends. The germline V gene encodes CDR1 GTSNPN and CDR2 SVGIG (reference sequence). The CDR3 has 18 amino acids. CDR3 region: CAWSVRWAGRVNTGELFF. In DNA, the CDR3 is TGTGCCTGGAGTGTTCGGTGGGCAGGACGGGTGAACACCGGGGAGCTGTTTTTT.

This clonotype occurred a few times. This chain links TRBV11-2 with TRBJ2-7; possible D gene TRBD2, 5 bases. This CDR3 has 13 amino acids. The V end was cut by 5 bases, the J end by 5 bases, with 13 bases between. From germline, CDR1 is SGHAT and CDR2 FQNNGV. The CDR3 DNA sequence: TGTGCCAGCAGCGGGCTTTCGGGGAACGAGCAGTACTTC. It encodes CASSGLSGNEQYF.

This chain's CDR3 is CSVEDGSGGSYEQYF. The CDR3 DNA reads as TGCAGCGTTGAAGATGGCAGTGGGGGTTCCTACGAGCAGTACTTC. The J gene is TRBJ2-7, the V gene TRBV29-1; the D gene could be TRBD1 or TRBD2 (5 bases each). The CDR3 totals 15 residues. Germline V gives CDR1 SQVTM, CDR2 ANQGSEA. Between the trimmed V and J ends, which lost 0 bases and 1 base, there was a span of 13 bases.

This clonotype was seen at least ten times. The chain combines TRBV29-1 with TRBJ2-3; 11 nucleotides match TRBD2. J lost 0 bases, V lost 6 bases, and 5 bases had no gene match. CDR1 is SQVTM and CDR2 is ANQGSEA in the germline V gene. The length of the CDR3 is 15 residues. CDR3 nucleotides: TGCAGCGTGGCCAGACTAGCGGGAAGCACAGATACGCAGTATTTT. Encoded protein: CSVARLAGSTDTQYF.

This clonotype was detected many times. The genes are TRBV11-2 and TRBJ1-6, with D perhaps TRBD1 (5 bases). Trimming cost V 4 bases and J 2 bases, with 9 bases left between them. Per the germline V gene, CDR1 is SGHAT and CDR2 is FQNNGV. The CDR3 spans 15 residues. CDR3 protein: CASSSGPAYNSPLHF. The CDR3 nucleotides read TGTGCCAGCAGCTCGGGACCTGCCTATAATTCACCCCTCCACTTT.

The table lists this clonotype with a few counts. The chain recombines TRBV28 with TRBJ1-2; D possibly corresponds to TRBD1 (6 bases). Germline V gene data show CDR1 as MDHEN and CDR2 as SYDVKM. The CDR3 extends over 12 amino acids. Deletions cut 10 bases from V and 9 bases from J, with 18 bases between. The DNA for the CDR3 is TGTGCCACGGTTTTTCCGGGGGGGCGCTACACCTTC. It is translated as CATVFPGGRYTF.

This clonotype was recorded many times. The rearrangement links TRBV7-8 to TRBJ2-2; no clear D gene. The V gene's germline CDR1 is SGHVS and CDR2 FQNEAQ. V was cut by 0 bases and J by 13 bases, with 18 bases left in between. CDR3 length equals 15 residues. The CDR3 spells CASSLALGGQRGLFF. In DNA form, the CDR3 reads TGTGCCAGCAGCTTAGCTCTAGGCGGCCAAAGAGGGCTGTTTTTT.

In the case of this clonotype: This clone may be a read error of a much larger clone one base away. The chain is built from TRBV6-2 or TRBV6-3 and TRBJ2-7; 9 positions match TRBD2. Trimming cost V 11 bases and J 2 bases; bases outside gene matches: 10. This CDR3 has 14 residues. Germline CDR1 and CDR2: MNHEY and SVGEGT. CDR3 residues: CACNKAGGTYEQYF. The CDR3 region has the DNA TGTGCCTGCAACAAAGCGGGAGGAACCTACGAGCAGTACTTC.

At least ten counts were recorded for this clonotype. V and J are TRBV5-1 and TRBJ2-7; 13 bases map to TRBD2. Germline trimming cut 4 bases from V and 6 bases from J; bases unmatched to any gene: 7. This CDR3 comprises 15 residues. Looked up from germline, CDR1 is SGHRS and CDR2 is YFSETQ. The CDR3: CASSPGLAGASEQYF. The CDR3 coding sequence is TGCGCCAGCAGCCCTGGACTAGCGGGAGCGAGCGAGCAGTACTTC.

CDR3 region: CSAGQEYYEQYF. The CDR3 DNA reads as TGCAGCGCGGGACAGGAGTACTACGAGCAGTACTTC. The chain recombines TRBV29-1 with TRBJ2-7; TRBD1 matches at 8 bases. The V gene's germline CDR1 is SQVTM and CDR2 ANQGSEA. The V segment lost 7 bases and the J segment 3 bases; nucleotides outside the gene matches: 5. The CDR3 is made up of 12 amino acids.

This clonotype was seen only once. Given a much more abundant clone one base away, this may be a read error. This CDR3 reads CASSQDIGASRPRHF. The CDR3 nucleotides are TGTGCCAGCAGCCAAGATATAGGGGCCTCCAGGCCCCGGCATTTT. This rearrangement joins TRBV3-1 to TRBJ1-5; weak D call: TRBD1 (5 bases). This CDR3 spans 15 amino acids. Per the germline V gene, CDR1 is LGHDT and CDR2 is YNNKEL (reference sequence).

This clonotype came up many times. This chain uses TRBV28 with TRBJ2-3; D gene unclear. The V and J ends lost 7 bases and 4 bases respectively, with 15 bases between them. Germline V gene lookup returns CDR1 MDHEN and CDR2 SYDVKM. CDR3 length: 14 residues. The CDR3: CASNSQGSSDTQYF. As DNA, the CDR3 is TGTGCCAGCAACTCTCAAGGCTCTTCAGATACGCAGTATTTT.

This clonotype was picked up a small number of times. The rearrangement uses TRBV20-1 and TRBJ2-7, with 10 bases fitting TRBD2. The CDR3 spans 14 residues. The V gene's germline CDR1 is DFQATT and CDR2 SNEGSKA (reference sequence). After removal of 2 bases from V and 3 bases from J, the junction contained 4 bases not matched to a gene. The CDR3: CSARILAGLYEQYF. CDR3 nucleotide sequence: TGCAGTGCTAGAATACTAGCGGGACTCTACGAGCAGTACTTC.

This clonotype appeared a few times. The chain employs TRBV30 and TRBJ1-6; D is unresolved. V was shortened by 7 bases and J by 5 bases, with 15 bases between the two germline ends. Germline V gene lookup returns CDR1 GTSNPN and CDR2 SVGIG (reference sequence). This CDR3 is 14 amino acids long. The DNA for the CDR3 is TGTGCCTTAAACCGCGGACTGAATAATTCACCCCTCCACTTT. Its protein is CALNRGLNNSPLHF.

The chain combines TRBV7-8 with TRBJ2-7, with 7 bases lining up with TRBD2. Germline V lookup: CDR1 SGHVS, CDR2 FQNEAQ. J gave up 0 bases and V 3 bases, and 5 bases lay outside the gene matches. The CDR3 spans 15 residues. In DNA form, the CDR3 reads TGTGCCAGCAGCTTGCCTAGCGGCTTCTCCTACGAGCAGTACTTC. It codes for CASSLPSGFSYEQYF. Complete variable domain (other parts from reference TRBV7-8 and TRBJ2-7): GAGVSQSPRYKVAKRGQDVALRCDPISGHVSLFWYQQALGQGPEFLTYFQNEAQLDKSGLPSDRFFAERPEGSVSTLKIQRTQQEDSAVYLCASSLPSGFSYEQYFGPGTRLTVT.

This clonotype came up a few times. V gene TRBV29-1 combines with J gene TRBJ2-7; D is tentatively TRBD1 or TRBD2 (5 bases each). This CDR3 region has 15 residues. The germline V and J ends were trimmed by 1 base and 4 bases, with 17 bases remaining between them. Germline assignment: CDR1 SQVTM and CDR2 ANQGSEA. DNA for the CDR3: TGCAGCGTTGAAGGCCTCGGGACCGGGCCTTACGAGCAGTACTTC. Protein sequence: CSVEGLGTGPYEQYF.

This clonotype was picked up many times. The gene calls are TRBV28 and TRBJ2-3; no firm D call. CDR3 length: 15 residues. Trimming shortened V by 6 bases and J by 0 bases, and 13 bases separated the two germline ends. Looked up from germline, CDR1 is MDHEN and CDR2 is SYDVKM. The CDR3 reads CASSLLSSSTDTQYF. The CDR3 DNA reads TGTGCCAGCAGCCTACTAAGTTCTAGCACAGATACGCAGTATTTT.

This clonotype was seen many times. This chain links TRBV12-3 or TRBV12-4 with TRBJ2-5, with 7 bases aligning to TRBD1. The CDR3 has 16 residues. V was clipped by 5 bases and J by 1 base; unmatched bases: 10. CDR3 protein: CASSPGTEPTQETQYF. The CDR3 bases are TGTGCCAGCAGTCCTGGGACAGAGCCGACCCAAGAGACCCAGTACTTC.

This clonotype was counted ten times or more. This rearrangement joins TRBV12-3 or TRBV12-4 to TRBJ2-2, with D possibly TRBD1 on 6 matching bases. Between the trimmed V and J ends, which lost 0 bases and 4 bases, there was a span of 15 bases. The CDR3 has 17 residues. The CDR3 protein is CASSLAPLGTRTGELFF. CDR3 bases: TGTGCCAGCAGTTTAGCCCCCCTCGGGACACGCACCGGGGAGCTGTTTTTT.

This rearrangement joins TRBV9 to TRBJ2-3, with 7 bases lining up with TRBD2. V gave up 2 bases and J gave up 4 bases; unmatched junction bases: 10. Looked up from germline, CDR1 is SGDLS and CDR2 is YYNGEE. This CDR3 contains 16 residues. CDR3 sequence (DNA): TGTGCCAGCAGCGTTGAGGCGGGAGTAGTATCAGATACGCAGTATTTT. This encodes CASSVEAGVVSDTQYF.